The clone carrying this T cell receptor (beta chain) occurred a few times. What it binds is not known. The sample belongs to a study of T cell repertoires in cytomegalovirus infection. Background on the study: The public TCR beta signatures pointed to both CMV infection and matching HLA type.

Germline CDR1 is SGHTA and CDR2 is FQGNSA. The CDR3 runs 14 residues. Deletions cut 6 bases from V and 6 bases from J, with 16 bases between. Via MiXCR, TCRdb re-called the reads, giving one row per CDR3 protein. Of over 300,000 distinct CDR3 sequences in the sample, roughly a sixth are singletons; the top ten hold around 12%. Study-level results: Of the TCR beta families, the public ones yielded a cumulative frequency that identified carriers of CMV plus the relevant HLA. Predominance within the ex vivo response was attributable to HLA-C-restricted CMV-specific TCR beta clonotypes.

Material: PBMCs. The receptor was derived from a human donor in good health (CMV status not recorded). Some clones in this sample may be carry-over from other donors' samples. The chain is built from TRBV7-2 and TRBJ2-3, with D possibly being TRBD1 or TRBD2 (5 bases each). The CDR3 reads CASSRDRPPDTQYF. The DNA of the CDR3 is TGTGCCAGCAGTCGGGACCGGCCCCCGGATACGCAGTATTTT.